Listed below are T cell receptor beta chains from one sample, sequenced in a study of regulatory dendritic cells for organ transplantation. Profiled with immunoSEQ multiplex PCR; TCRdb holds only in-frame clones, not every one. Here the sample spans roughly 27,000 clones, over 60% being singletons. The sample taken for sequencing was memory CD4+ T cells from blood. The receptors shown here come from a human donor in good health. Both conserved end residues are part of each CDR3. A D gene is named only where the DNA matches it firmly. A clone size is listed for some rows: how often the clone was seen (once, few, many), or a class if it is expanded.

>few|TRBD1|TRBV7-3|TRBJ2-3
TGTGCCAGCAGCCCGACAGGGGGAGCTGGCACAGATACGCAGTATTTT
CASSPTGGAGTDTQYF
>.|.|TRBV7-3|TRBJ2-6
TGTGCCAGCAGCCCCCCACTCAGCCTCTCTGGGGCCAACGTCCTGACTTTC
CASSPPLSLSGANVLTF
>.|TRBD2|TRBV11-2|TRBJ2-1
TGTGCCAGCAGCTCGGGACTAGCGGGGAACAATGAGCAGTTCTTC
CASSSGLAGNNEQFF
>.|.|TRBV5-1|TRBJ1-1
TGCGCCAGAAACAGGGCAGGGCGGAACACTGAAGCTTTCTTT
CARNRAGRNTEAFF
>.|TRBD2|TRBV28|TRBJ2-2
TGTGCCAGCAGGACTAGCGGGTCGAACACCGGGGAGCTGTTTTTT
CASRTSGSNTGELFF
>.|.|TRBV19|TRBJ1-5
TGTGCCAGTAGTATAGAAACGGGCAATCAGCCCCAGCATTTT
CASSIETGNQPQHF
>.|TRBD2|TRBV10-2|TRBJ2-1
TGCGCCAGCAGCCCGACTAGCGGGAGGGCCGCCGAGCAGTTCTTC
CASSPTSGRAAEQFF
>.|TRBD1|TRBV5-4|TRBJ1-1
TGTGCCAGCAGCCAATTAGACAGGGGAGGGGACACTGAAGCTTTCTTT
CASSQLDRGGDTEAFF
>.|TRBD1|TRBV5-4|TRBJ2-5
TGTGCCAGCAGCCCCGCCGGGACAGCTAAAGAGACCCAGTACTTC
CASSPAGTAKETQYF
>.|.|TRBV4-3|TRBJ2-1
TGCGCCAGCAGCCAAGATCTCCCTAGCGACTCCTACAATGAGCAGTTCTTC
CASSQDLPSDSYNEQFF
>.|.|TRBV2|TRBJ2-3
TGTGCCAGCAGTGAACGAGATACGCAGTATTTT
CASSERDTQYF
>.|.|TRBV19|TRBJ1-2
TGTGCCAGTAGTAGGGCTCAACAGGCTAACTATGGCTACACCTTC
CASSRAQQANYGYTF
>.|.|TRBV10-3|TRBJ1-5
TGTGCCATCAGCAAACAGGAGAGCAATCAGCCCCAGCATTTT
CAISKQESNQPQHF
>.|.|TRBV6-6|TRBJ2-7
TGTGCCAGCCGGGAGCAGAAGTACGAGCAGTACTTC
CASREQKYEQYF
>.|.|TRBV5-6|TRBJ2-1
TGTGCCAGCAGCACCCCCCCAGGGGATAGTGAGCAGTTCTTC
CASSTPPGDSEQFF
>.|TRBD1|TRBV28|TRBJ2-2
TGTGCCGCGACAGGGAAACGAACCGGGGAGCTGTTTTTT
CAATGKRTGELFF
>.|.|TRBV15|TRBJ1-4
TGTGCCACCAGCAGAGTGAGGGAGAATGAAAAACTGTTTTTT
CATSRVRENEKLFF
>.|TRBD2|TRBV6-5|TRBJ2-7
TGTGCCAGCAGTTATTCGTTGGCGGGGGGGCGCGAGCAGTACTTC
CASSYSLAGGREQYF
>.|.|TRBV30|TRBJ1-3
TGTGCCTGGAGCACAGACACCATATATTTT
CAWSTDTIYF
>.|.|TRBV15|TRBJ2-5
TGTGCCACCAGCAGAGAAGGGACACTCCGCCAAGAGACCCAGTACTTC
CATSREGTLRQETQYF
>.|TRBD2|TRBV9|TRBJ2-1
TGTGCCAGCAGCGAATCTAGCGGGGGGGCCAATGAGCAGTTCTTC
CASSESSGGANEQFF
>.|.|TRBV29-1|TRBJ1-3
TGCAGCGTTGAAGATCGGCTGGGAAGTGGAAACACCATATATTTT
CSVEDRLGSGNTIYF
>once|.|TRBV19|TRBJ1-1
TGTGCCAGTAGTATACAACAGGAGGAGCCAGCTTTCTTT
CASSIQQEEPAFF
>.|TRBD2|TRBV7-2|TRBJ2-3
TGTGCCAGCAGCTTGAGACTAGCGGGGGGGGATACGCAGTATTTT
CASSLRLAGGDTQYF
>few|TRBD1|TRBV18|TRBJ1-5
TGTGCCAGCTCACCCCGAGGGACAGCTGATCAGCCCCAGCATTTT
CASSPRGTADQPQHF
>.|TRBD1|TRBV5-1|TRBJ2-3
TGCGCCAGCAGCGCGGGACAGGCCACAGATACGCAGTATTTT
CASSAGQATDTQYF
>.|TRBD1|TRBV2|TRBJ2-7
TGTGCCAGCAGTGAACAGGGGGAGCAATACGAGCAGTACTTC
CASSEQGEQYEQYF
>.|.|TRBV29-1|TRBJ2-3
TGCAGCGCAATACCCCCCGATACGCAGTATTTT
CSAIPPDTQYF
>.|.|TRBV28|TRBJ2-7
TGTGCCAGCAGTCCCCGCCCCAGAACCAACACCTACGAGCAGTACTTC
CASSPRPRTNTYEQYF
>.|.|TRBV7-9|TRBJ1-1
TGTGCCAGCGAATTGGCGAGGGCGAACACTGAAGCTTTCTTT
CASELARANTEAFF
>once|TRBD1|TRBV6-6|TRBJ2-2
TGTGCCAGCACGAAGACAGGGGACACCGGGGAGCTGTTTTTT
CASTKTGDTGELFF
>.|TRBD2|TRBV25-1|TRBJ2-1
TGTGCCAGCAGCCCGCCACTAGCGGGAGGGGCTGAGCAGTTCTTC
CASSPPLAGGAEQFF
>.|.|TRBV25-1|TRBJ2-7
TGTGCCAGCAGTGAATCTTTCGGGAACGAGCAGTACTTC
CASSESFGNEQYF
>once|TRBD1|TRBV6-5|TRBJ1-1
TGTGCCAGCGGGACAGACCTAATGAACACTGAAGCTTTCTTT
CASGTDLMNTEAFF
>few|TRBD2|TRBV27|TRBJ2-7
TGTGCCAGCAGTTTTCGGACTAGCGGGAGGGGGGCCTACGAGCAGTACTTC
CASSFRTSGRGAYEQYF
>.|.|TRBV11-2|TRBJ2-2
TGTGCCAGCAGCTTAATCCCCTACCCCGGGGAGCTGTTTTTT
CASSLIPYPGELFF
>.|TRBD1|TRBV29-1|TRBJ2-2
TGCAGCGTTGTGGCAGGGGGATCCACCGGGGAGCTGTTTTTT
CSVVAGGSTGELFF
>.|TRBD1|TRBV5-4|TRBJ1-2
TGTGCCAGCAGCTTGGAACAGGGGTTGGGTGGCTACACCTTC
CASSLEQGLGGYTF
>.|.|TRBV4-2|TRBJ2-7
TGTGCCAGCAGCCAAAGAGTTGGGGGAGGTGCAGGCTACGAGCAGTACTTC
CASSQRVGGGAGYEQYF
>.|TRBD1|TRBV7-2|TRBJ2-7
TGTGCCAGCAGCTTGGGACAGCCCCCTTACGAGCAGTACTTC
CASSLGQPPYEQYF